This is a list of T cell receptor beta chains from one sample in a study of blood T cell repertoires in COVID-19. Produced via immunoSEQ multiplex PCR; TCRdb's table is partial and in-frame only. The table lists a few hundred thousand clones, approximately 92% of them singletons, with 1% in the top ten. Sequenced input: PBMCs or T cells enriched from blood (not recorded which). These receptors all stem from a man aged 18 to 30 who had recovered from COVID-19. Both conserved end residues are trimmed from each CDR3.

v_call	j_call	cdr3_length	cdr3_aa
TRBV21-1	TRBJ2-2	21	ASSNLRGSSPRGKNANTGELF
TRBV28	TRBJ1-6	11	ASQGLLNSPLH
TRBV29-1	TRBJ1-1	11	SVGEVMNTEAF
TRBV4-1	TRBJ1-2	13	ASSQADRVNYGYT
TRBV7-8	TRBJ2-1	15	ASSLTTLAGVWDEQF
TRBV27	TRBJ2-1	14	ASSGEGGRTYNEQF
TRBV5-6	TRBJ2-1	14	ASSLYEGVSYNEQF
TRBV6-4	TRBJ1-1	11	ASSAGTKAEAF
TRBV5-1	TRBJ2-1	13	ASSLTGELYNEQF
TRBV9	TRBJ2-3	12	ASSVQGSTDTQY
TRBV28	TRBJ1-5	14	ASNNRGPYSNQPQH
TRBV14	TRBJ2-2	10	ASREMSGELF
TRBV19	TRBJ1-1	10	ASSSRYTEAF
TRBV19	TRBJ1-5	13	ASSMGAGEYQPQH
TRBV5-1	TRBJ1-2	13	ASSHQQGANYGYT
TRBV7-2	TRBJ2-7	13	ASSLSMTSSYEQY
TRBV6-5	TRBJ1-3	12	ASSYRTGGNTIY
TRBV7-9	TRBJ1-1	11	ASCPGRCTEAF
TRBV10-1	TRBJ2-1	15	ASSESDSLRPHNEQF
TRBV28	TRBJ1-3	13	ASSDPRLSSNTIY
TRBV7-2	TRBJ2-7	16	ASSFLLTDLVRPYEQY
TRBV18	TRBJ1-1	13	ASSLGTAMNTEAF
TRBV30	TRBJ1-4	13	AWSLLGDRHEKLF
TRBV11-2	TRBJ2-7	11	ASSPGTVYEQY
TRBV7-6	TRBJ2-2	14	ASSLALGGNTGELF
TRBV5-5	TRBJ1-1	10	ASSLWGAEAF
TRBV30	TRBJ1-5	13	AWTTGGVSNQPQH
TRBV7-3	TRBJ1-2	12	ASSSGGSGYGYT
TRBV30	TRBJ2-5	11	ACNCRGGETQY
TRBV19	TRBJ2-7	11	ASSGTGVDEQY
TRBV7-9	TRBJ1-1	11	ASSPLDTPEAF
TRBV7-3	TRBJ2-3	11	ASRGSSTDTQY
TRBV28	TRBJ2-7	10	ASSRTGYEQY
TRBV6-2/TRBV6-3	TRBJ2-3	13	ASSIAGGPPDTQY
TRBV29-1	TRBJ2-2	11	SVAETNTGELF
TRBV6-5	TRBJ2-2	13	ASSASRMNTGELF
TRBV7-3	TRBJ2-2	11	ASSPRGTGELF
TRBV18	TRBJ1-4	13	ASSPISQGNEKLF
TRBV19	TRBJ1-3	12	ATRTGEDRNTIY
TRBV1	TRBJ1-5	10	TSSQDGVPQH
TRBV3-1/TRBV3-2	TRBJ2-7	14	ASSLTSGRAAYEQY
TRBV28	TRBJ2-1	12	ASSGGITYNEQF
TRBV5-6	TRBJ1-1	15	ASIADRGRFANTEAF
TRBV19	TRBJ1-1	12	ASSPGGGNTEAF
TRBV19	TRBJ2-5	12	ASSPSRGGETQY
TRBV6-5	TRBJ2-7	11	ASSLMTVYEQY
TRBV7-2	TRBJ2-1	12	ASIPGQGDNEQF
TRBV5-8	TRBJ2-1	14	ASNLIGGTATNEQF
TRBV9	TRBJ2-3	17	ASSAGLGLAGASTDTQY
TRBV5-1	TRBJ2-3	11	ASSAGAEDTQY
TRBV28	TRBJ1-1	13	ASSLYWRANTEAF
TRBV3-1/TRBV3-2	TRBJ1-1	12	ASSQSAGGTEAF
TRBV19	TRBJ1-2	13	ASSMGPLTNYGYT
TRBV18	TRBJ2-1	15	ASSPNSGQGTYNEQF
TRBV10-3	TRBJ1-2	14	AISDPRQGLSYGYT
TRBV3-1/TRBV3-2	TRBJ2-5	12	ASSQYTGGETQY
TRBV5-6	TRBJ1-1	12	ASSLVGRDSEAF
TRBV2	TRBJ1-4	11	ASRIQVNEKLF
TRBV5-4	TRBJ1-1	13	AIRKRGSPNTEAF